The T cell receptor beta chain under discussion was sequenced for a study of cytomegalovirus exposure and HLA in healthy donors. General study points: Researchers left out some V segments, among them TRBV6-2 and TRBV6-3, as indistinguishable.

The PCR employed 60 Vbeta primers together with 13 Jbeta primers. Here immunoSEQ multiplex PCR was the method, and the copy in TCRdb shows in-frame clones only, minus some. The sample records 90,000 to 120,000 clones, over 65% being singletons. Concerning this clone: Its antigen is currently unknown.

Germline-derived CDR1 and CDR2 are WNHNN and SYGVQD (reference sequence). V lost 0 bases and J lost 5; bases outside the gene matches: 7. This CDR3 has 17 residues. The TCR comes from a female donor in good health and CMV-seropositive. Sequenced material: PBMCs. The chain uses TRBV10-1 and TRBJ2-2; 9 bases match TRBD2. The DNA of the CDR3 is TGCGCCAGCAGTGAGTCGCCTAGCGGGATGAGGACCGGGGAGCTGTTTTTT. It translates to CASSESPSGMRTGELFF.